Listed here are 24 T cell receptor beta chains from one sample, sequenced in a study of identifying expanded T cells in peripheral blood. This table comes from immunoSEQ multiplex PCR, and its TCRdb copy is limited to in-frame clones, with some not included. Among 83,000 or so clones listed, around nine tenths were seen once. Source material: blood. These receptors were collected from a person between 18 and 70 years old in good health.

The V gene is TRBV5-5, the J gene TRBJ2-5; 7 bases are a match to TRBD2. The length of the CDR3 is 14 residues. J was trimmed by 2 bases and V by 2 bases; bases with no gene match: 3. Germline CDR1 SGHKS, CDR2 YYEKEE (reference sequence). CDR3 nucleotide sequence: TGTGCCAGCAGCTTTAGTAGCGGGCAAGAGACCCAGTACTTC. Translated, it gives CASSFSSGQETQYF.

The rearrangement joins TRBV9 to TRBJ1-2; D not certain. Trimming removed 0 bases from V and 6 bases from J, with 9 bases in between. Germline V gene sequence: CDR1 SGDLS, CDR2 YYNGEE. The CDR3 is 13 residues long. In DNA form, the CDR3 reads TGTGCCAGCAGCGTAGCGGGGAGGCATGGCTACACCTTC. The encoded protein is CASSVAGRHGYTF.

The chain is built from TRBV5-4 and TRBJ1-2, with a possible D match to TRBD1 (5 bases). Deletions cut 2 bases from V and 8 bases from J, with 22 bases between. The germline CDR1 and CDR2 sequences are SGHNT and YYREEE (reference sequence). This CDR3 comprises 16 residues. This chain's CDR3 is CASSLFGRGPPRGYTF. The CDR3 DNA sequence: TGTGCCAGCAGCTTATTCGGTCGGGGACCCCCGCGGGGCTACACCTTC.

About this clone itself: Other DNA sequences in the sample encode the same CDR3. This chain uses TRBV5-1 with TRBJ2-3, with D tentatively TRBD1 (6 bases). V lost 5 bases, J lost 0 bases, and 10 bases lay in between. Germline lookup yields CDR1 SGHRS and CDR2 YFSETQ. The CDR3 spans 14 residues. DNA of the CDR3: TGCGCCAGCAGGGGACAATTTAGCACAGATACGCAGTATTTT. Protein sequence: CASRGQFSTDTQYF.

This chain links TRBV7-9 with TRBJ2-7; 8 bases match TRBD2. The CDR3 sequence is 14 residues long. After removal of 5 bases from V and 7 bases from J, the junction contained 10 bases not matched to a gene. CDR1 and CDR2 (germline): SEHNR, FQNEAQ (reference sequence). DNA for the CDR3: TGTGCCAGCAGCGAAGGACTAGCCGTGAGTGAGCAGTACTTC. Translation gives CASSEGLAVSEQYF. Supplemented by reference TRBV7-9 and TRBJ2-7, the full variable domain reads DTGVSQNPRHKITKRGQNVTFRCDPISEHNRLYWYRQTLGQGPEFLTYFQNEAQLEKSRLLSDRFSAERPKGSFSTLEIQRTEQGDSAMYLCASSEGLAVSEQYFGPGTRLTVT.

Worth noting for this clone: Other DNA sequences in the sample encode the same CDR3. As DNA, the CDR3 is TGTGCCTGGAGCCCCGTTAGCTACGAGCAGTACTTC. Residues: CAWSPVSYEQYF. This chain joins TRBV30 and TRBJ2-7; no clear D gene. V lost 3 bases to trimming and J lost 3 bases, with 9 bases between them. The germline V gene encodes CDR1 GTSNPN and CDR2 SVGIG (reference sequence). This CDR3 has 12 residues.

The genes are TRBV28 and TRBJ1-3; 8 nucleotides align to TRBD1. The germline gives CDR1 MDHEN, CDR2 SYDVKM. V trimming: 7 bases; J trimming: 3 bases; junction bases outside the gene matches: 2. The CDR3 is 13 residues long. CDR3 coding DNA: TGTGCCAGCACCACAGGGGGTGGAAACACCATATATTTT. Translated: CASTTGGGNTIYF.

This rearrangement joins TRBV19 to TRBJ2-2, with unresolved D. The CDR3 loop spans 13 amino acids. Germline V lookup: CDR1 LNHDA, CDR2 SQIVND (reference sequence). With 3 bases removed from V and 2 bases from J, the gap between germline ends came to 4 bases. For the CDR3, the DNA is TGTGCCAGTAGTATCCTCAACACCGGGGAGCTGTTTTTT. Encoded protein: CASSILNTGELFF.

The J gene is TRBJ1-4, the V gene TRBV5-1, with D perhaps matching TRBD1 (5 bases). This CDR3 region has 14 residues. The V gene's germline CDR1 is SGHRS and CDR2 YFSETQ. Deletions cut 0 bases from V and 7 bases from J, with 10 bases between. Here the CDR3 reads CASSLEGQGEKLFF. DNA for the CDR3: TGCGCCAGCAGCTTGGAAGGTCAGGGTGAAAAACTGTTTTTT.

The chain links TRBV4-3 to TRBJ1-2, with D possibly TRBD1 on 6 matching bases. Trimming stripped 0 bases from V and 2 bases from J, with 7 bases between. The CDR3 has 14 amino acids. Per germline, CDR1 LGHNA and CDR2 YSLEER. The CDR3 region has the DNA TGCGCCAGCAGCCAAGACAGGGGAAACTATGGCTACACCTTC. It translates to CASSQDRGNYGYTF.

The rearrangement links TRBV10-3 to TRBJ2-1; D is unclear. The CDR3 sequence is 14 residues long. CDR1 ENHRY and CDR2 SYGVKD come from the germline V gene. Trimming cost V 5 bases and J 3 bases, with 11 bases left between them. The CDR3 nucleotides are TGTGCCATCAGTCCGACGACATTCTACAATGAGCAGTTCTTC. Amino acid sequence: CAISPTTFYNEQFF.

The gene calls are TRBV6-6 and TRBJ2-2; D gene unclear. CDR1 is MNHNY and CDR2 is SVGAGI in the germline V gene (reference sequence). Trimming left V 8 bases short and J 4 bases short, with 11 bases between. CDR3 length equals 13 residues. For the CDR3, the DNA is TGTGCCAGCTGCGCGACCGTCACCGGGGAGCTGTTTTTT. As protein: CASCATVTGELFF.

The genes are TRBV28 and TRBJ2-7; TRBD1 agrees at 8 bases. V gave up 5 bases and J gave up 4 bases; unmatched junction bases: 10. The V gene's germline CDR1 is MDHEN and CDR2 SYDVKM. CDR3 size: 15 residues. This CDR3 is CASSARAGGKYEQYF. CDR3 coding DNA: TGTGCCAGCAGTGCTCGGGCAGGGGGCAAGTACGAGCAGTACTTC.

This clone turned up a few times. V and J are TRBV30 and TRBJ2-7, with D possibly being TRBD2 (7 bases). The CDR3 runs to 12 residues. Germline loops: CDR1 GTSNPN, CDR2 SVGIG (reference sequence). Trimming left V 7 bases short and J 7 bases short, with 17 bases between. The CDR3 is CASGRTAKEQYF. CDR3 nucleotides: TGTGCCTCCGGGAGGACAGCTAAGGAGCAGTACTTC.

V usage is TRBV7-9 and J usage is TRBJ2-7, with TRBD1 as a possible D gene (6 bases). Trimming removed 1 base at V and 3 bases at J, with 10 bases between. Per germline, CDR1 SEHNR and CDR2 FQNEAQ (reference sequence). This CDR3 is built from 14 residues. The CDR3 spells CASSLGDKIYEQYF. In DNA, the CDR3 is TGTGCCAGCAGCTTAGGGGACAAGATCTACGAGCAGTACTTC.

The chain recombines TRBV29-1 with TRBJ1-1; D gene unclear. The germline gives CDR1 SQVTM, CDR2 ANQGSEA. This CDR3 is built from 11 residues. V shed 7 bases and J shed 1 base, with 7 bases lying between them. CDR3 amino acids: CSAQTNTEAFF. CDR3 in DNA: TGCAGCGCCCAGACGAACACTGAAGCTTTCTTT.

The gene calls are TRBV6-6 and TRBJ1-5; no definite D call. The germline V and J ends were trimmed by 1 base and 0 bases, with 7 bases remaining between them. CDR3 length equals 15 residues. Germline V gives CDR1 MNHNY, CDR2 SVGAGI (reference sequence). In DNA, the CDR3 is TGTGCCAGCAGTTACTTGGCAGATAGCAATCAGCCCCAGCATTTT. Protein: CASSYLADSNQPQHF.

The gene calls are TRBV6-4 and TRBJ2-5, with TRBD1 matching over 7 bases. J was trimmed by 5 bases and V by 5 bases; bases with no gene match: 14. CDR1 is MRHNA and CDR2 is SNTAGT in the germline V gene. The CDR3 length is 16 residues. The DNA of the CDR3 is TGTGCCAGCAGTCCGAAGGCTCAGACAGGGCGGGAGACCCAGTACTTC. Protein product: CASSPKAQTGRETQYF.

This chain links TRBV7-9 with TRBJ2-5, with 10 bases identical to TRBD2. V trimming: 11 bases; J trimming: 1 base; junction bases outside the gene matches: 7. The germline V gene encodes CDR1 SEHNR and CDR2 FQNEAQ (reference sequence). The CDR3 consists of 14 residues. CDR3 nucleotides: TGTGCCGGGAGAGGACTAGCGGCCCAAGAGACCCAGTACTTC. Translated, it gives CAGRGLAAQETQYF.

The V gene is TRBV28, the J gene TRBJ1-1, with D unresolved. The ends were cut back, 4 bases at V and 4 bases at J, with 10 bases in the middle. This CDR3 is 13 amino acids long. Germline CDR1 reads MDHEN; CDR2 reads SYDVKM. The CDR3 protein is CASSSYQSTEAFF. The CDR3 bases are TGTGCCAGCAGTTCCTACCAGAGCACTGAAGCTTTCTTT.

The chain uses TRBV27 and TRBJ2-3; TRBD2 agrees at 11 bases. Germline lookup yields CDR1 MNHEY and CDR2 SMNVEV (reference sequence). V was pared by 7 bases and J by 3 bases, with 3 bases of the junction left unmatched. The CDR3 sequence is 14 residues long. The chain's CDR3 is CASTIAGGTDTQYF. As DNA, the CDR3 is TGTGCCAGCACCATAGCGGGAGGGACAGATACGCAGTATTTT.

This chain links TRBV30 with TRBJ1-2; possible D gene TRBD1, 5 bases. Trimming took 2 bases from V and 2 from J, leaving 15 bases between them. Germline lookup yields CDR1 GTSNPN and CDR2 SVGIG (reference sequence). The CDR3 length is 15 residues. The CDR3 loop is CAWSLSSAGNYGYTF. CDR3 DNA sequence: TGTGCCTGGAGTCTCTCCTCGGCAGGGAACTATGGCTACACCTTC.

The V gene is TRBV13, the J gene TRBJ1-1, with D possibly being TRBD1 (5 bases). V was trimmed by 5 bases and J by 0 bases, leaving 13 bases between them. The CDR3 spans 15 residues. From germline, CDR1 is PRHDT and CDR2 FYEKMQ (reference sequence). CDR3 sequence reads: CASSTQTDMNTEAFF. CDR3 in DNA: TGTGCCAGCAGCACTCAGACAGACATGAACACTGAAGCTTTCTTT.

CDR3 sequence: CASSLSSSKTGMGTEAFF. Written as DNA, the CDR3 is TGTGCCAGCAGTTTATCCTCCTCAAAAACAGGGATGGGCACTGAAGCTTTCTTT. The chain joins TRBV27 to TRBJ1-1, with D possibly matching TRBD1 (6 bases). Germline assignment: CDR1 MNHEY and CDR2 SMNVEV (reference sequence). The CDR3 runs to 18 residues. V lost 0 bases, J lost 4 bases, and 21 bases lay in between.